Here is one T cell receptor (beta chain) with its context. These data are taken from a study of blood T cell repertoires in COVID-19. As for the study in general: Researchers got acute and convalescent COVID-19 samples from the United States, Italy and Spain. T cells, B-cell-depleted T cells, or PBMCs supplied cDNA or gDNA.

J lost 5 bases, V lost 1 base, and 5 bases had no gene match. Germline CDR1 and CDR2: SGHNT and YYREEE (reference sequence). This CDR3 is built from 14 residues. Clones were read by immunoSEQ multiplex PCR, and TCRdb kept only the in-frame ones, dropping some. Found here are around 92,000 clones, approximately 86% of them singletons; the top ten hold about an eighth. The TCR was taken from a woman aged 55-75 years in a cohort sampled during active or convalescent COVID-19. V usage is TRBV5-4 and J usage is TRBJ2-5, with TRBD1 matching 7 bases. The sequenced sample consisted of peripheral blood. The CDR3 loop reads CASSLTGAAETQYF. CDR3 coding DNA: TGTGCCAGCAGCTTGACAGGGGCTGCGGAGACCCAGTACTTC.